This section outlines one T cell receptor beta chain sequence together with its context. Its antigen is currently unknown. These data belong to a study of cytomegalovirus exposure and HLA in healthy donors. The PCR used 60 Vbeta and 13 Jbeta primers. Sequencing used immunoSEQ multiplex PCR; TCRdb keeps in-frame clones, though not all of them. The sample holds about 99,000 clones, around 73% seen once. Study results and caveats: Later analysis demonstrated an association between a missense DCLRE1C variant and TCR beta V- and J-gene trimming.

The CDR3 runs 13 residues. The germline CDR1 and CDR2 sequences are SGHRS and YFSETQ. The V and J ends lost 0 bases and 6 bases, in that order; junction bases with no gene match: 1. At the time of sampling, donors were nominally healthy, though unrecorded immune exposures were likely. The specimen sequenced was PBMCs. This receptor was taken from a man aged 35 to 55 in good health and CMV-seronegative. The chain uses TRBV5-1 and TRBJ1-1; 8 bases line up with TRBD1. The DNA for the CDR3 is TGCGCCAGCAGCTTGGCAGGGGGCTCTGAAGCTTTCTTT. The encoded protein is CASSLAGGSEAFF.